These 14 T cell receptor beta chains were all obtained from the same sample, sequenced in a study of control samples from healthy donors and cancer patients. Assay: immunoSEQ multiplex PCR; the TCRdb copy retains only in-frame clones and omits some. The table has approximately 100,000 clones, 80% to 90% seen once. Sample: blood. These receptors all stem from a man younger than 40 in good health.

Turning to this clone: This sample also contains other DNA sequences that code for the same CDR3. CDR3 DNA: TGTGCCAGCAGTGAGACTAGCGGCACAGATACGCAGTATTTT. Translated, it gives CASSETSGTDTQYF. The chain carries TRBV6-4 and TRBJ2-3, with TRBD2 matching over 8 bases. The CDR3 sequence is 14 residues long. CDR1 MRHNA and CDR2 SNTAGT come from the germline V gene. V dropped 3 bases and J dropped 1; count of bases not matched to a gene: 0.

V gene TRBV10-3 combines with J gene TRBJ1-2; D uncertain. CDR3 length: 13 amino acids. Trimming removed 2 bases at V and 4 bases at J, with 8 bases between. The V gene's germline CDR1 is ENHRY and CDR2 SYGVKD. The CDR3: CAISEPGGYGYTF. The CDR3 coding sequence is TGTGCCATCAGTGAGCCCGGTGGCTATGGCTACACCTTC.

This rearrangement joins TRBV19 to TRBJ2-5, with 9 bases lining up with TRBD2. V dropped 10 bases and J dropped 4; count of bases not matched to a gene: 16. Germline V CDR1 and CDR2: LNHDA, SQIVND (reference sequence). CDR3 length: 16 amino acids. This CDR3 is CATSKGGGAQRETQYF. The CDR3 DNA reads TGTGCCACAAGCAAGGGCGGGGGGGCCCAACGAGAGACCCAGTACTTC.

This chain uses TRBV7-9 with TRBJ2-3; 10 nucleotides agree with TRBD2. This CDR3 has 17 residues. With 6 bases clipped from V and 2 bases from J, the junction kept 11 bases outside the gene matches. Germline loops: CDR1 SEHNR, CDR2 FQNEAQ (reference sequence). In nucleotides, the CDR3 is TGTGCCAGCAGGCCCCGGGTAGCGGGAGGACTCACAGATACGCAGTATTTT. Translation: CASRPRVAGGLTDTQYF.

The chain is built from TRBV20-1 and TRBJ1-2; D is uncertain. The V end lost 1 base, the J end lost 4 bases, and 4 bases lay between the germline ends. The CDR3 contains 11 residues. Per the germline V gene, CDR1 is DFQATT and CDR2 is SNEGSKA (reference sequence). The DNA for the CDR3 is TGCAGTGCTAGAGGAATCTATGGCTACACCTTC. This sequence encodes CSARGIYGYTF.

The CDR3 loop is CASSAGLAMDEQYF. The CDR3 coding sequence is TGCGCCAGCAGCGCTGGACTAGCGATGGACGAGCAGTACTTC. V is TRBV4-3 and J is TRBJ2-7; 9 bases agree with TRBD2. The V segment lost 5 bases and the J segment 5 bases; nucleotides outside the gene matches: 7. Per germline, CDR1 LGHNA and CDR2 YSLEER. The CDR3 spans 14 residues.

The J gene is TRBJ2-3, the V gene TRBV5-1; TRBD1 matches 7 bases. The CDR3 is 14 residues long. The germline V gene has CDR1 SGHRS and CDR2 YFSETQ. Trimming took 6 bases from V and 2 from J; bases not matched to a gene: 6. The CDR3 nucleotides are TGCGCCAGCAACCTACAGGGGCCCACAGATACGCAGTATTTT. It encodes CASNLQGPTDTQYF.

The chain recombines TRBV11-2 with TRBJ2-1; 9 nucleotides line up with TRBD2. Germline CDR1 and CDR2: SGHAT and FQNNGV. The V segment lost 5 bases and the J segment 4 bases; nucleotides outside the gene matches: 6. The CDR3 length is 15 residues. The chain's CDR3 is CASSPGLAPYNEQFF. DNA for the CDR3: TGTGCCAGCAGCCCCGGACTAGCGCCGTACAATGAGCAGTTCTTC.

The V call is TRBV27, the J call TRBJ2-7; D is perhaps TRBD1 (6 bases). CDR3 length equals 14 residues. Trimming took off 5 bases at V and 7 bases at J, with 18 bases between the two ends. Germline values: CDR1 MNHEY, CDR2 SMNVEV (reference sequence). The CDR3 DNA reads as TGTGCCAGCAGTCCCAACGGGACACCCGGTGAGCAGTACGTC. As protein: CASSPNGTPGEQYV.

The sample holds one count of this clone. The V call is TRBV2, the J call TRBJ2-6; D tentatively fits TRBD1 or TRBD2 (5 bases each). This CDR3 is built from 15 residues. V was cut by 4 bases and J by 4 bases, with 11 bases left in between. The germline CDR1 and CDR2 sequences are SNHLY and FYNNEI. CDR3 coding DNA: TGTGCCAGCAGTGGAGGGGCGGCAGGGGCCAACGTCCTGACTTTC. This gives the protein CASSGGAAGANVLTF.

The chain couples TRBV6-5 to TRBJ2-7; no reliable D call. The CDR3 spans 13 residues. CDR1 and CDR2 (germline): MNHEY, SVGAGI. Trimming removed 6 bases at V and 1 base at J, with 10 bases between. The CDR3 DNA is TGTGCCAGCAGGACGGGCAGGTCCTACGAGCAGTACTTC. Translated, it gives CASRTGRSYEQYF.

The chain joins TRBV5-6 to TRBJ1-1; D is uncertain. The CDR3 is made up of 14 amino acids. Germline V gene sequence: CDR1 SGHDT, CDR2 YYEEEE. Trimming took off 0 bases at V and 0 bases at J, with 6 bases between the two ends. CDR3 in DNA: TGTGCCAGCAGCTTGGAACGGATGAACACTGAAGCTTTCTTT. Its protein is CASSLERMNTEAFF. Looking up the rest from reference TRBV5-6 and TRBJ1-1 gives the full variable domain: DAGVTQSPTHLIKTRGQQVTLRCSPKSGHDTVSWYQQALGQGPQFIFQYYEEEERQRGNFPDRFSGHQFPNYSSELNVNALLLGDSALYLCASSLERMNTEAFFGQGTRLTVV.

The rearrangement joins TRBV28 to TRBJ1-2; D ambiguous. Trimming pared 6 bases from V and 1 base from J, leaving 3 bases between. Germline CDR1 MDHEN, CDR2 SYDVKM. The CDR3 is 11 amino acids. CDR3 nucleotide sequence: TGTGCCAGCAGGTTTAACTATGGCTACACCTTC. Its translation is CASRFNYGYTF.

The rearrangement links TRBV11-2 to TRBJ2-1; possibly TRBD1 for D (5 bases). CDR3 size: 18 residues. Germline assignment: CDR1 SGHAT and CDR2 FQNNGV. The V end was cut by 5 bases, the J end by 4 bases, with 24 bases between. CDR3 protein: CASSPPSQGRVIYNEQFF. The CDR3 DNA reads TGTGCCAGCAGCCCCCCGTCGCAGGGTCGGGTAATTTACAATGAGCAGTTCTTC.